The 12 T cell receptor beta chains presented below share a single source sample, sequenced in a study of blood T cell repertoires in COVID-19. TCRdb's table, derived via immunoSEQ multiplex PCR, lists solely in-frame clones and lacks some. Of about 270,000 clones listed, roughly nine tenths are singletons. Source material: PBMCs or T cells enriched from blood (not recorded which). These receptors originate from a woman younger than 35 who had recovered from COVID-19.

The genes are TRBV29-1 and TRBJ2-3; 7 bases fit TRBD2. The V gene end was trimmed by 6 bases and the J gene end by 2 bases; junction bases not matched to a gene: 8. This CDR3 region has 14 residues. From germline, CDR1 is SQVTM and CDR2 ANQGSEA. CDR3 in DNA: TGCAGCGTGGTTCCTAGCGGACTCACAGATACGCAGTATTTT. This sequence encodes CSVVPSGLTDTQYF.

The chain couples TRBV10-1 to TRBJ2-5, with TRBD1 as a possible D gene (6 bases). Germline CDR1 and CDR2: WNHNN and SYGVQD (reference sequence). The V end lost 7 bases, the J end lost 2 bases, and 17 bases lay between the germline ends. The CDR3 is 15 residues long. In nucleotides, the CDR3 is TGCGCCAGCACCGCTACCGTGGGGACACAAGAGACCCAGTACTTC. Translation gives CASTATVGTQETQYF.

The chain uses TRBV4-1 and TRBJ2-2; a weak D match, TRBD1 (6 bases). Trimming took 0 bases from V and 7 from J, leaving 15 bases between them. CDR1 MGHRA and CDR2 YSYEKL come from the germline V gene. The CDR3 runs 16 residues. The DNA of the CDR3 is TGCGCCAGCAGCCAAGAAACAGGGCTTTCGTTCGGGGAGCTGTTTTTT. Amino acids: CASSQETGLSFGELFF.

The rearrangement links TRBV11-2 to TRBJ1-5; 8 nucleotides match TRBD1. V was clipped by 3 bases and J by 0 bases; unmatched bases: 1. Germline V gene lookup returns CDR1 SGHAT and CDR2 FQNNGV. The CDR3 is 15 residues long. CDR3 region: CASSLDRDSNQPQHF. CDR3 nucleotide sequence: TGTGCCAGCAGCTTGGACAGGGATAGCAATCAGCCCCAGCATTTT.

The J gene is TRBJ1-5, the V gene TRBV18, with TRBD1 as a possible D gene (6 bases). V shed 3 bases and J shed 6 bases, with 15 bases lying between them. CDR3 size: 15 residues. CDR1 is KGHSH and CDR2 is LQKENI in the germline V gene. CDR3 nucleotide sequence: TGTGCCAGCTCACCCGCAGGGGCGATGGGTCAGCCCCAGCATTTT. It codes for CASSPAGAMGQPQHF.

This clone was detected once. The chain combines TRBV2 with TRBJ2-3; TRBD2 might be the D (7 bases). The CDR3 totals 17 residues. Trimming shortened V by 6 bases and J by 2 bases, and 21 bases separated the two germline ends. Germline CDR1 reads SNHLY; CDR2 reads FYNNEI. CDR3 residues: CASSSEGGMRDTDTQYF. The CDR3 DNA sequence: TGTGCCAGCAGCTCCGAGGGGGGGATGAGGGACACAGATACGCAGTATTTT.

The chain uses TRBV2 and TRBJ1-1, with 9 bases fitting TRBD1. Trimming removed 2 bases from V and 0 bases from J; junction bases left unmatched: 4. The CDR3 contains 16 residues. CDR1 and CDR2 (germline): SNHLY, FYNNEI. The CDR3 DNA reads as TGTGCCAGCAGTGAACCGGGACAGGGCATGAACACTGAAGCTTTCTTT. Amino acids: CASSEPGQGMNTEAFF.

This rearrangement joins TRBV28 to TRBJ2-1; D may be TRBD1 (5 bases). The ends were cut back, 2 bases at V and 7 bases at J, with 9 bases in the middle. CDR3 length: 13 residues. The germline CDR1 and CDR2 sequences are MDHEN and SYDVKM. DNA for the CDR3: TGTGCCAGCAGTTTAGGCAGGGTGAATGAGCAGTTCTTC. This gives the protein CASSLGRVNEQFF.

Comment on this clone: At one boundary the junction diverges from the germline segment, which might be a read error. The V gene is TRBV15, the J gene TRBJ2-2; a possible D gene is TRBD1 (6 bases). The CDR3 is 16 amino acids. Germline loops: CDR1 LNHNV, CDR2 YYDKDF (reference sequence). The CDR3 coding sequence is TGTGCCACCTCCCGATTACAAGACAGGAACAGCGGGGAGCTGTTTTTT. Protein product: CATSRLQDRNSGELFF.

The chain recombines TRBV30 with TRBJ1-1; no clear D gene. Germline CDR1 GTSNPN, CDR2 SVGIG (reference sequence). The CDR3 length is 14 residues. V was trimmed by 0 bases and J by 0 bases, leaving 8 bases between them. CDR3 bases: TGTGCCTGGAGTGTACCGGGATTGAACACTGAAGCTTTCTTT. Protein product: CAWSVPGLNTEAFF.

The V gene is TRBV6-5, the J gene TRBJ1-1; D is ambiguous. This CDR3 comprises 14 residues. Looked up from germline, CDR1 is MNHEY and CDR2 is SVGAGI. V was clipped by 0 bases and J by 1 base, with 6 bases between them. The CDR3 protein is CASSYSFGNTEAFF. In nucleotides, the CDR3 is TGTGCCAGCAGTTACTCTTTCGGGAACACTGAAGCTTTCTTT.

The V call is TRBV10-3, the J call TRBJ1-5, with D possibly TRBD1 on 6 matching bases. CDR3 length: 16 amino acids. Between the trimmed V and J ends, which lost 0 bases and 4 bases, there was a span of 13 bases. Germline CDR1 ENHRY, CDR2 SYGVKD. The CDR3 nucleotides are TGTGCCATCAGTGAGTCAGGGACGACAGGAAATCAGCCCCAGCATTTT. Amino acid sequence: CAISESGTTGNQPQHF.